One sample yielded the 6 T cell receptor beta chains listed below, sequenced in a study of breast tumors, draining lymph nodes, adjacent tissues. From the multiplex PCR reads, TCRdb called clonotypes with MiXCR, one entry per CDR3 protein. This table holds over 250,000 distinct CDR3 sequences, more than 30% found once. The lymph nodes were axillary draining lymph nodes from breast cancer patients. The sample comprised axillary lymph node tissue. The receptors come from a female donor with breast cancer. Some clones in this sample may be carry-over from other donors' samples.

The chain employs TRBV9 and TRBJ2-2, with 9 bases identical to TRBD2. J gave up 6 bases and V 4 bases, and 7 bases lay outside the gene matches. The germline gives CDR1 SGDLS, CDR2 YYNGEE. This CDR3 is 15 amino acids long. This chain's CDR3 is CASSPPGLAAGELFF. The CDR3 DNA reads TGTGCCAGCAGCCCCCCGGGACTAGCTGCCGGGGAGCTGTTTTTT.

The table lists this clonotype with many counts. The chain uses TRBV20-1 and TRBJ2-5, with 8 bases lining up with TRBD2. This CDR3 is 15 amino acids long. Per germline, CDR1 DFQATT and CDR2 SNEGSKA (reference sequence). After removal of 4 bases from V and 2 bases from J, the junction contained 9 bases not matched to a gene. The CDR3 DNA reads as TGCAGTGCTACTCGGTTACTAGCGGATCAAGAGACCCAGTACTTC. Translation gives CSATRLLADQETQYF.

In this sample, this clonotype turned up many times. V usage is TRBV4-2 and J usage is TRBJ2-3; 11 bases align to TRBD2. CDR3 length equals 17 residues. The V gene end was trimmed by 0 bases and the J gene end by 6 bases; junction bases not matched to a gene: 8. The germline CDR1 and CDR2 sequences are LGHNA and YNFKEQ. The CDR3 sequence is CASSQDLRLAGGDTQYF. For the CDR3, the DNA is TGTGCCAGCAGCCAAGATCTGAGGCTAGCGGGAGGTGATACGCAGTATTTT.

This clonotype occurred many times. V and J are TRBV4-2 and TRBJ1-5, with D perhaps matching TRBD1 (6 bases). V was trimmed by 0 bases and J by 4 bases, leaving 16 bases between them. Germline V gene lookup returns CDR1 LGHNA and CDR2 YNFKEQ. The CDR3 is 17 residues long. The CDR3 here is CASSQDGRGFMNQPQHF. The CDR3 nucleotides are TGTGCCAGCAGCCAAGATGGCAGGGGATTTATGAATCAGCCCCAGCATTTT.

This clonotype was recorded a few times. This may be a read error, as it is one base from a much larger clone. The V gene is TRBV7-8, the J gene TRBJ2-2; D unclear. The length of the CDR3 is 17 residues. Germline V gene lookup returns CDR1 SGHVS and CDR2 FQNEAQ. CDR3 residues: CASTPRSSPANTGQLFF. The CDR3 bases are TGTGCCAGCACCCCTCGATCATCGCCCGCGAACACCGGGCAGCTGTTTTTT.

Only a few counts were recorded for this clonotype. V usage is TRBV30 and J usage is TRBJ2-1; the match to TRBD1 covers 7 bases. Germline V CDR1 and CDR2: GTSNPN, SVGIG (reference sequence). The CDR3 has 14 amino acids. The V and J ends lost 1 base and 4 bases, in that order; junction bases with no gene match: 4. The DNA for the CDR3 is TGTGCCTGGAGTGGGGGACAGCCATACAATGAGCAGTTCTTC. This gives the protein CAWSGGQPYNEQFF.